This T cell receptor (beta chain) emerged from a study of blood T cell repertoires in COVID-19. As concerns this clone: The junction departs from germline at one end; a sequencing error may be responsible.

Profiled with immunoSEQ multiplex PCR; TCRdb holds only in-frame clones, not every one. The repertoire holds about 92,000 clones, with 80% as singletons. This CDR3 has 16 residues. Germline CDR1 is LGHNT and CDR2 is FRNRAP. Sequenced: peripheral blood. This sequence was found in a man aged 45-65 years who had recovered from COVID-19. The chain carries TRBV12-5 and TRBJ1-1, with TRBD1 matching over 10 bases. The CDR3: CASGVVDRGQVVSAFF. CDR3 nucleotides: TGTGCTAGTGGTGTGGTCGACAGGGGGCAAGTTGTTTCGGCTTTCTTT.